The clone carrying this T cell receptor (beta chain) was counted ten times or more. The antigen remains unidentified. The data are from a study of CD8 T cells in ankylosing spondylitis. General study points: The study looked at matched synovial fluid samples from ankylosing spondylitis patients. Disease-linked clones were reported to be significantly enriched there.

TCRdb itself ran the 5' RACE reads through MiXCR, one entry per CDR3 protein. Of some 120,000 distinct CDR3 sequences in the sample, about 7% are singletons; the top ten hold 10% to 15%. Per the germline V gene, CDR1 is LGHDT and CDR2 is YNNKEL (reference sequence). This CDR3 has 12 amino acids. V dropped 1 base and J dropped 8 bases, with 8 bases sitting between them. The chain links TRBV3-1 to TRBJ1-2, with a weak D call TRBD1 (5 bases). Sample: blood, either unsorted or a sorted T cell fraction (not recorded which). The receptor was isolated from a male donor with ankylosing spondylitis or in good health (not recorded which). The CDR3 DNA reads TGTGCCAGCAGCCAAGTGGGGACCGGCTACACCTTC. It encodes CASSQVGTGYTF.